Listed here are 16 T cell receptor beta chains from one sample, sequenced in a study of OX40 agonist ivuxolimab in advanced cancers. Clones were read by immunoSEQ multiplex PCR, and TCRdb kept only the in-frame ones, dropping some. The sample lists about 83,000 clones, less than 90% occurring once. The sample in question was CD4+ or CD8+ T cells sorted from blood, obtained in a trial of the OX40 agonist ivuxolimab. The receptor source for this set is an adult with an advanced solid tumor such as melanoma, head and neck, liver or kidney cancer.

This clone was seen a few times. J is TRBJ1-2 and V is TRBV25-1; no clear D gene. This CDR3 is 11 amino acids long. Germline CDR1 MGHDK, CDR2 SYGVNS. V shed 5 bases and J shed 2 bases, with 3 bases lying between them. Here the CDR3 reads CASSNNYGYTF. The CDR3 region has the DNA TGTGCCAGCAGTAACAACTATGGCTACACCTTC.

The chain recombines TRBV30 with TRBJ1-5; a possible D gene is TRBD1 (5 bases). Trimming took off 2 bases at V and 3 bases at J, with 11 bases between the two ends. The CDR3 is 14 residues long. Germline V CDR1 and CDR2: GTSNPN, SVGIG (reference sequence). DNA for the CDR3: TGTGCCTGGAGTAGAGGGGACTTCAATCAGCCCCAGCATTTT. Translating it yields CAWSRGDFNQPQHF.

V usage is TRBV5-1 and J usage is TRBJ2-1; TRBD1 might be the D (6 bases). Trimming shortened V by 5 bases and J by 1 base, and 10 bases separated the two germline ends. This CDR3 region has 14 residues. Germline V gene data show CDR1 as SGHRS and CDR2 as YFSETQ. CDR3 amino acids: CASSAQGSYNEQFF. The CDR3 DNA sequence: TGCGCCAGCAGTGCGCAGGGGTCCTACAATGAGCAGTTCTTC. The complete variable domain, with remaining parts taken from reference TRBV5-1 and TRBJ2-1, reads KAGVTQTPRYLIKTRGQQVTLSCSPISGHRSVSWYQQTPGQGLQFLFEYFSETQRNKGNFPGRFSGRQFSNSRSEMNVSTLELGDSALYLCASSAQGSYNEQFFGPGTRLTVL.

This chain uses TRBV7-6 with TRBJ1-2; TRBD1 matches 7 bases. J was trimmed by 1 base and V by 1 base; bases with no gene match: 6. The CDR3 is 16 residues long. CDR1 SGHVS and CDR2 FNYEAQ come from the germline V gene. The CDR3 bases are TGTGCCAGCAGCTTAGGGCCAGGGGGTATTAACTATGGCTACACCTTC. Translation: CASSLGPGGINYGYTF.

The chain joins TRBV7-3 to TRBJ2-3; D is unresolved. Trimming cost V 2 bases and J 2 bases, with 11 bases left between them. CDR3 length: 15 residues. CDR1 and CDR2 from the germline V gene are SGHTA and FQGTGA. In DNA form, the CDR3 reads TGTGCCAGCAGCTTATCTTTTAACCCCACAGATACGCAGTATTTT. Translated, it gives CASSLSFNPTDTQYF.

This clone was picked up one time. The V and J genes are TRBV5-1 and TRBJ2-3; D is uncertain. Trimming removed 5 bases from V and 4 bases from J, with 14 bases in between. The germline V gene has CDR1 SGHRS and CDR2 YFSETQ. This CDR3 comprises 14 residues. This CDR3 is CASSLRNPSDTQYF. CDR3 bases: TGCGCCAGCAGTTTAAGGAACCCCTCAGATACGCAGTATTTT.

The chain has TRBV6-5 and TRBJ1-2; 10 positions agree with TRBD1. V lost 2 bases and J lost 4; bases outside the gene matches: 7. The CDR3 spans 16 residues. The germline gives CDR1 MNHEY, CDR2 SVGAGI. This chain's CDR3 is CASSYTRDRGLYGYTF. The CDR3 nucleotides read TGTGCCAGCAGTTACACCCGGGACAGGGGTCTCTATGGCTACACCTTC.

This rearrangement joins TRBV7-2 to TRBJ2-6; no clear D gene. This CDR3 contains 16 residues. Germline assignment: CDR1 SGHTA and CDR2 FQGNSA. Trimming took 2 bases from V and 0 from J, leaving 8 bases between them. CDR3 in DNA: TGTGCCAGCAGCTTAACCCAGGACTCTGGGGCCAACGTCCTGACTTTC. It specifies CASSLTQDSGANVLTF.

The J gene is TRBJ2-5, the V gene TRBV18; 7 nucleotides align to TRBD1. J gave up 2 bases and V 4 bases, and 1 base lay outside the gene matches. This CDR3 is built from 13 residues. Per germline, CDR1 KGHSH and CDR2 LQKENI. This CDR3 is CASSRGQQETQYF. The CDR3 bases are TGTGCCAGCTCACGGGGACAGCAAGAGACCCAGTACTTC.

This chain links TRBV7-2 with TRBJ1-5; D perhaps matches TRBD1 (5 bases). The germline V and J ends were trimmed by 5 bases and 2 bases, with 16 bases remaining between them. The CDR3 runs 16 residues. Germline V CDR1 and CDR2: SGHTA, FQGNSA. The DNA for the CDR3 is TGTGCCAGCAGCCCAGGGCGAAGGTCGGGCAATCAGCCCCAGCATTTT. This gives the protein CASSPGRRSGNQPQHF. The full variable domain, rest sourced from reference TRBV7-2 and TRBJ1-5, is GAGVSQSPSNKVTEKGKDVELRCDPISGHTALYWYRQSLGQGLEFLIYFQGNSAPDKSGLPSDRFSAERTGGSVSTLTIQRTQQEDSAVYLCASSPGRRSGNQPQHFGDGTRLSIL.

The genes are TRBV11-2 and TRBJ2-1; 8 positions match TRBD2. CDR1 SGHAT and CDR2 FQNNGV come from the germline V gene. The CDR3 is made up of 17 amino acids. J gave up 7 bases and V 4 bases, and 15 bases lay outside the gene matches. DNA of the CDR3: TGTGCCAGCAGCTCCGGTTTCGGCGGGGGGTCTGGGAATGAGCAGTTCTTC. Translated, it gives CASSSGFGGGSGNEQFF.

The chain links TRBV7-6 to TRBJ2-7; no clear D gene. Germline CDR1 SGHVS, CDR2 FNYEAQ. This CDR3 region has 12 residues. V was pared by 5 bases and J by 0 bases, with 5 bases between. The CDR3 here is CASSDTSYEQYF. The CDR3 nucleotides are TGTGCCAGCAGCGACACCTCCTACGAGCAGTACTTC.

CDR3 region: CASRGGALFNSPLHF. Written as DNA, the CDR3 is TGTGCCAGCAGGGGGGGGGCGCTTTTTAATTCACCCCTCCACTTT. J is TRBJ1-6 and V is TRBV21-1. TRBV21-1 is marked as a pseudogene. There are 15 residues in the CDR3.

The V call is TRBV6-5, the J call TRBJ2-5, with 11 bases matching TRBD1. Germline CDR1 is MNHEY and CDR2 is SVGAGI. Trimming took 6 bases from V and 4 from J; bases not matched to a gene: 7. The length of the CDR3 is 15 residues. CDR3 protein: CASRSSGTGGETQYF. CDR3 DNA: TGTGCCAGCAGGAGTAGCGGGACAGGGGGAGAGACCCAGTACTTC.

This sequence joins TRBV9 and TRBJ2-3; D unclear. V was pared by 0 bases and J by 1 base, with 6 bases between. Germline lookup yields CDR1 SGDLS and CDR2 YYNGEE. The CDR3 spans 14 residues. The CDR3 DNA follows: TGTGCCAGCAGCGTAGCGGCGGGCACAGATACGCAGTATTTT. Protein product: CASSVAAGTDTQYF.

The V call is TRBV7-8, the J call TRBJ2-6, with D uncertain. The CDR3 covers 14 residues. V was cut by 5 bases and J by 4 bases, with 9 bases left in between. Germline V lookup: CDR1 SGHVS, CDR2 FQNEAQ. The CDR3 bases are TGTGCCAGCAGCCGGAGTACAGGGGCCAACGTCCTGACTTTC. This gives the protein CASSRSTGANVLTF.